This T cell receptor beta chain was identified in a study of regulatory T cells in long-lasting Graves disease. There are many counts of this clonotype. Its antigen is not known. Time point defined: newly diagnosed GD, antithyroid drugs for less than 3 months. RNA from PBMCs was the source of the TCR library. Points from the study as a whole: There was favoring of TRBV28, TRBJ1-2 and TRBJ2-5 in persistent disease.

The CDR3 covers 12 residues. Looked up from germline, CDR1 is MNHEY and CDR2 is SVGEGT. V shed 4 bases and J shed 9 bases, with 7 bases lying between them. Through Arm-PCR of CDR3 regions and iRepertoire HTBI primers, TCR beta libraries were built. In the original analysis: 60 to 65 TRBV and some 14 TRBJ segments were identified across samples. MiXCR was run by TCRdb on the multiplex PCR reads, yielding one entry per CDR3 protein. None of the V and J calls come from the authors' own analysis; TCRdb made them. The sample consists of hundreds of thousands of distinct CDR3 sequences, approximately 12% of them appearing once. In addition, the sample was reused for a study of T cells in Graves' hyperthyroidism and ophthalmopathy. This second report adds: RT-PCR in the first round (using the HTBI primer set) targeted the TCR CDR3.

This TCR was recovered from a woman aged 25 to 45 with Graves disease. Here the sequenced sample was peripheral blood mononuclear cells (PBMCs), taken at new diagnosis, from a patient treated with antithyroid drugs. The chain links TRBV6-2 or TRBV6-3 to TRBJ1-6; D is ambiguous. Here the CDR3 reads CASSSWASPLHF. DNA of the CDR3: TGTGCCAGCAGTTCCTGGGCTTCACCCCTCCACTTT.